This T cell receptor beta chain was sequenced in a study of control samples from healthy donors and cancer patients. TCRdb's copy holds only in-frame clones and misses some; the assay was immunoSEQ multiplex PCR. Counted here are fewer than 150,000 clones, around nine tenths occurring once; the ten biggest clones make up around 2.5%. This CDR3 comprises 14 residues. Looked up from germline, CDR1 is SGDLS and CDR2 is YYNGEE. V shed 3 bases, J shed 3 bases, and the junction held 5 bases outside the gene matches. The chain combines TRBV9 with TRBJ1-1, with 7 bases fitting TRBD1. The source material was blood. This clonotype was sampled from a man aged 18 to 29 in good health. Here the CDR3 reads CASSALTGDTEAFF. The CDR3 nucleotides read TGTGCCAGCAGCGCCCTTACAGGGGACACTGAAGCTTTCTTT.